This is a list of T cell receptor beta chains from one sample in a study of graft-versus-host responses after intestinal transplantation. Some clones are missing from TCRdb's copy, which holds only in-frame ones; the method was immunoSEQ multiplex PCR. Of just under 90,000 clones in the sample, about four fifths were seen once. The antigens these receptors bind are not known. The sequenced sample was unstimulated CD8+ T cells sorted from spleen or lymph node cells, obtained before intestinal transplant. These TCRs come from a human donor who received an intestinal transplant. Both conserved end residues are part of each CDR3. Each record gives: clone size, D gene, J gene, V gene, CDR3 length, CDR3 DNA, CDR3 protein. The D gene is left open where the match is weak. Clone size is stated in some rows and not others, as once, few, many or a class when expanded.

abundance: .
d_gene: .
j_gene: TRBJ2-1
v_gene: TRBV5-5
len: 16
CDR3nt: TGTGCCAGCAGCTTGTGGGTCCGGGGGTATCGGAATGAGCAGTTCTTC
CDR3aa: CASSLWVRGYRNEQFF

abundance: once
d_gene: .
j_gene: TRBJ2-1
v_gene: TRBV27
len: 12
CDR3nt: TGTGCCAGCAGCCGACTGTACAATGAGCAGTTCTTC
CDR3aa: CASSRLYNEQFF

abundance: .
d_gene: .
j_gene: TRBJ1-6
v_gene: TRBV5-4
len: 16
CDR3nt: TGTGCCAGCAGCTCCGCGGACAGCCAATTCTATTCACCCCTCCACTTT
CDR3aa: CASSSADSQFYSPLHF

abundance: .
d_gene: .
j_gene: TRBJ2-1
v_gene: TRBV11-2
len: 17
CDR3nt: TGTGCCAGCAGCTTAGATGAACAGGACACCACCTACAATGAGCAGTTCTTC
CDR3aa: CASSLDEQDTTYNEQFF

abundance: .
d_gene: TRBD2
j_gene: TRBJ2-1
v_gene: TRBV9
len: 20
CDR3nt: TGTGCCAGCAGCCTCGTAGGTGCCACTAGCGGGGGGTCCCCCTACAATGAGCAGTTCTTC
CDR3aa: CASSLVGATSGGSPYNEQFF

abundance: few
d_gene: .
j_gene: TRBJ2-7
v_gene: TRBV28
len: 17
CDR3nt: TGTGCCAGCAGACGACGAACCGGGACTCAGGACTCCTACGAGCAGTACTTC
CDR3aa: CASRRRTGTQDSYEQYF

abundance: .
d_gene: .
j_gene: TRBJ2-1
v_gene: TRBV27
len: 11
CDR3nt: TGTGCCAGCAGTTTAGCGGGTGAGCAGTTCTTC
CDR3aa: CASSLAGEQFF

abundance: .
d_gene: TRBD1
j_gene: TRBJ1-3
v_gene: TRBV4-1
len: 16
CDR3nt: TGCGCCAGCAGCCCAAATACAGGGGCATCTGGAAACACCATATATTTT
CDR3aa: CASSPNTGASGNTIYF

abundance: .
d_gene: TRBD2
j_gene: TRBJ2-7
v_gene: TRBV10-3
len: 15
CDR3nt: TGTGCCATCAGTCAGGGACTAGCGCCCTCCTACGAGCAGTACTTC
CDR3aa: CAISQGLAPSYEQYF

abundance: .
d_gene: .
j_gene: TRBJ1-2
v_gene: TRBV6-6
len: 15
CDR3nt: TGTGCCAGCAGTTACACGTCCGGGACAAACTATGGCTACACCTTC
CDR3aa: CASSYTSGTNYGYTF

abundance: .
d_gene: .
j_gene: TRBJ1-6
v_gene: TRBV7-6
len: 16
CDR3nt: TGTGCCAGCAGCTTAGGGTCGGGGCAATATAATTCACCCCTCCACTTT
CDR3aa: CASSLGSGQYNSPLHF

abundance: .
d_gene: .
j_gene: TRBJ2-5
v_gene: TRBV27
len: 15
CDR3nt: TGTGCCAGCAGTTTATCACTAGCATCCCAAGAGACCCAGTACTTC
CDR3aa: CASSLSLASQETQYF

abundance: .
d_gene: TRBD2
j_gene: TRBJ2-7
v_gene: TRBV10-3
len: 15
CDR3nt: TGTGCCATCAGTGAGTATAGCGGGACCCACTACGAGCAGTACTTC
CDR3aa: CAISEYSGTHYEQYF

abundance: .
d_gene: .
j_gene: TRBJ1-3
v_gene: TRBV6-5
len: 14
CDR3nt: TGTGCCAGCAGTTTAGGGCCTTCTGGAAACACCATATATTTT
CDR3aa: CASSLGPSGNTIYF

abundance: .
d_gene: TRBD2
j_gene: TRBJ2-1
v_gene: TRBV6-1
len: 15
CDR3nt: TGTGCCAGCACTGAGACTAGCGGGCTTTTCAATGAGCAGTTCTTC
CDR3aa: CASTETSGLFNEQFF

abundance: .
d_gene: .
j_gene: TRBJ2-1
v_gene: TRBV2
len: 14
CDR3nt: TGTGCCAGCCTGGGAGGCCAGGGCAACAATGAGCAGTTCTTC
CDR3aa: CASLGGQGNNEQFF

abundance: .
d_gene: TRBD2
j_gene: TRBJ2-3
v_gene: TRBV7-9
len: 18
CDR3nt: TGTGCCAGCAGCTCACTAACCTTAGCGGGAGTTGGCACAGATACGCAGTATTTT
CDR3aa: CASSSLTLAGVGTDTQYF

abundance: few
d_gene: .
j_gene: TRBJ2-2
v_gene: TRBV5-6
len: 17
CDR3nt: TGTGCCAGCAGCTTCTTGTACCCTCCCCCGAACACCGGGGAGCTGTTTTTT
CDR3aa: CASSFLYPPPNTGELFF

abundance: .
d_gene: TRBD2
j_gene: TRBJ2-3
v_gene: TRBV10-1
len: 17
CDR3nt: TGCGCCAGCAGTTCGGGACTAGCGACCGGGTCCACAGATACGCAGTATTTT
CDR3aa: CASSSGLATGSTDTQYF

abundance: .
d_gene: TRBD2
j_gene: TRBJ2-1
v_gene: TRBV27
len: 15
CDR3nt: TGTGCCAGCAGTTGGTCCGGGACTACCTTTAGGGAGCAGTTCTTC
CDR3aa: CASSWSGTTFREQFF

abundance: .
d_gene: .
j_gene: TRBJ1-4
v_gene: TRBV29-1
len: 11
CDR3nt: TGCAGCGTTGAAAAGGATGAAAAACTGTTTTTT
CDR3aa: CSVEKDEKLFF

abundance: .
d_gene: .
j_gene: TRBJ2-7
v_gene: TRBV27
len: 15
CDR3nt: TGTGCCAGCAGTTTAGGGCAGACCCCTTTTTACGAGCAGTACTTC
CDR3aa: CASSLGQTPFYEQYF

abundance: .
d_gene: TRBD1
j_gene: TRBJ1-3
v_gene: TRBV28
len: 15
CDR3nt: TGTGCCAGCACCCTAGGACAGGGGGGGGGAAACACCATATATTTT
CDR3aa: CASTLGQGGGNTIYF

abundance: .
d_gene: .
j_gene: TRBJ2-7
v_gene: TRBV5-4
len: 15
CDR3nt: TGTGCCAGCAGCGCCTGGACGCTCAGCTCCTACGAGCAGTACTTC
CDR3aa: CASSAWTLSSYEQYF

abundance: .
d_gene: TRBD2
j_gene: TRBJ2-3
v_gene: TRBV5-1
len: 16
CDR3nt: TGCGCCAGCAGCTTGGGAGGAAGCGGGAGGGAGGATACGCAGTATTTT
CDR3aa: CASSLGGSGREDTQYF

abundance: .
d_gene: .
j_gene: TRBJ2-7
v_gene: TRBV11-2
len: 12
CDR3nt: TGTGCCAGCAGCTCCCAGGGTTACGAGCAGTACTTC
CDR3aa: CASSSQGYEQYF

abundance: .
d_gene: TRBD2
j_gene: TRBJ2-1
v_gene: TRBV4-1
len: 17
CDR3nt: TGCGCCAGCAGCCAAGATACGTCGGGAGGCTCAAAGAATGAGCAGTTCTTC
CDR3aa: CASSQDTSGGSKNEQFF

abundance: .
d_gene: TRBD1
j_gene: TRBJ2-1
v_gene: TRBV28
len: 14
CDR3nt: TGTGCCAGCAGTTTACCGACAGGGGGGAATGAGCAGTTCTTC
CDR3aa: CASSLPTGGNEQFF

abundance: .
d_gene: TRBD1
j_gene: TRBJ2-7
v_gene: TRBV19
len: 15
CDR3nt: TGTGCCAGTAGTATTTCGACAGGGCGACTCCACGAGCAGTACTTC
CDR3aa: CASSISTGRLHEQYF